This T cell receptor beta chain appears in the sequencing data of a study of T cell responses to AZD1222 COVID-19 vaccine. General study findings and limits: Clonal diversity was possibly underestimated, and the donors were mostly white British, with more females. Baseline serology detected seropositivity in only five or six AZD1222 recipients. Repertoires were obtained solely post-peak T cell response.

Second-dose intervals near 4 or 12 weeks were combined. With regard to this clone: Its antigen is still unknown.

In germline, CDR1 is LNHDA, CDR2 SQIVND (reference sequence). The ends lost 6 bases at V and 4 bases at J; junction bases unmatched: 7. The CDR3 is 15 residues long. Sequencing was performed with immunoSEQ multiplex PCR; in TCRdb, only in-frame clones are kept and a portion is missing. Here the sample spans fewer than 150,000 clones, approximately 88% being singletons. V gene TRBV19 combines with J gene TRBJ1-5, with TRBD1 identical over 9 bases. This TCR came from an adult who received the AZD1222 COVID-19 vaccine. The sample here was peripheral blood, taken 28 days after the second AZD1222 dose. CDR3 DNA sequence: TGTGCCAGTAGCTACACAGGGGGCGCGAATCAGCCCCAGCATTTT. This gives the protein CASSYTGGANQPQHF.